The subject of this entry is one T cell receptor (beta chain). Germline-derived CDR1 and CDR2 are LGHDT and YNNKEL (reference sequence). V lost 2 bases to trimming and J lost 1 base, with 8 bases between them. There are 14 residues in the CDR3. Some clones are missing from TCRdb's copy, which holds only in-frame ones; the method was immunoSEQ multiplex PCR. The profile shows 140,000 or so clones, roughly nine tenths of them singletons. The data were taken from a study of T cell responses to AZD1222 COVID-19 vaccine. This sample comprised peripheral blood, obtained 28 days after the second dose of the MenACWY control vaccine. This chain connects TRBV3-1 (or the pseudogene TRBV3-2) to TRBJ2-5, with D unclear. The sequence came from an adult who received the MenACWY meningococcal vaccine as a control. In DNA form, the CDR3 reads TGTGCCAGCAGCCAACGCGCAGTCCAAGAGACCCAGTACTTC. Its translation: CASSQRAVQETQYF.